A selection of T cell receptor beta chains follows, all from one sample in a study of cytomegalovirus exposure and HLA in healthy donors. Generated by immunoSEQ multiplex PCR, the TCRdb table keeps only in-frame clones and is missing some. The sample carries 110,000 to 150,000 clones, 94% recorded once. Material: PBMCs. These receptor sequences come from a man between 18 and 29 years old in good health and CMV-seropositive. The CDR3 runs from the conserved cysteine through the conserved F or W. D genes are given only for firm matches. Size is omitted from some rows. Given values are once, few, many or a class for expanded clones.

j_gene | d_gene | abundance | v_gene | CDR3aa | CDR3nt
TRBJ1-2 | TRBD1 | - | TRBV27 | CASSSLVGQMNYGYTF | TGTGCCAGCAGTTCTCTTGTGGGACAGATGAACTATGGCTACACCTTC
TRBJ1-5 | - | - | TRBV7-8 | CASSNAGRGYSNQPQHF | TGTGCCAGCAGCAACGCGGGGAGGGGTTATAGCAATCAGCCCCAGCATTTT
TRBJ2-7 | TRBD2 | - | TRBV27 | CASSPTSEDEQYF | TGTGCCAGCAGTCCGACTAGCGAAGACGAGCAGTACTTC
TRBJ2-5 | - | - | TRBV6-1 | CASRSGGETQYF | TGTGCCAGCAGATCAGGGGGGGAGACCCAGTACTTC
TRBJ1-5 | - | - | TRBV7-9 | CASSLAAGPNQPQHF | TGTGCCAGCAGCTTAGCGGCGGGTCCCAATCAGCCCCAGCATTTT
TRBJ1-4 | TRBD1 | - | TRBV6-5 | CASSSPGQGGKLFF | TGTGCCAGCAGTTCTCCGGGACAGGGTGGAAAACTGTTTTTT
TRBJ1-1 | TRBD1 | - | TRBV5-1 | CASSPTGTGTSSLGIDTEAFF | TGCGCCAGCAGCCCCACCGGGACAGGGACCAGCAGTTTGGGAATTGACACTGAAGCTTTCTTT
TRBJ2-5 | - | - | TRBV7-9 | CASGGPGGETQYF | TGTGCCAGCGGCGGGCCCGGCGGGGAGACCCAGTACTTC
TRBJ2-3 | - | - | TRBV30 | CAWSVKIVADTQYF | TGTGCCTGGAGTGTTAAGATAGTCGCAGATACGCAGTATTTT
TRBJ2-7 | - | - | TRBV5-6 | CASSQAGEQYF | TGTGCCAGCAGCCAAGCTGGCGAGCAGTACTTC
TRBJ2-7 | - | - | TRBV11-2 | CASSLSRVYEQYF | TGTGCCAGCAGCTTAAGCAGGGTCTACGAGCAGTACTTC
TRBJ2-1 | - | - | TRBV6-5 | CASTLFNEQFF | TGTGCCAGCACTCTCTTCAATGAGCAGTTCTTC
TRBJ2-2 | - | - | TRBV27 | CASSLGAPGELFF | TGTGCCAGCAGTTTGGGAGCCCCCGGGGAGCTGTTTTTT
TRBJ2-3 | - | - | TRBV7-9 | CASSQFLGADTDTQYF | TGTGCCAGCAGCCAGTTCTTGGGGGCCGACACAGATACGCAGTATTTT
TRBJ1-2 | - | - | TRBV5-1 | CASAWREGNYGYTF | TGCGCCAGCGCCTGGAGGGAGGGGAACTATGGCTACACCTTC
TRBJ1-1 | - | - | TRBV10-3 | CAISESLGATEAFF | TGTGCCATCAGTGAGTCGTTAGGGGCCACTGAAGCTTTCTTT
TRBJ2-1 | TRBD2 | - | TRBV6-1 | CASSPGTSIQNEQFF | TGTGCCAGCAGTCCCGGGACTAGCATTCAAAATGAGCAGTTCTTC
TRBJ2-2 | - | - | TRBV7-8 | CASSLSMSSDTGELFF | TGTGCCAGCAGCTTGAGCATGTCTTCGGACACCGGGGAGCTGTTTTTT
TRBJ2-2 | TRBD2 | - | TRBV11-3 | CASSVGGTTGELFF | TGTGCCAGCAGCGTCGGGGGGACCACCGGGGAGCTGTTTTTT
TRBJ2-1 | TRBD2 | - | TRBV7-2 | CASSLISREGSYNEQFF | TGTGCCAGCAGCTTAATTTCCCGGGAGGGAAGTTACAATGAGCAGTTCTTC
TRBJ2-7 | TRBD2 | - | TRBV27 | CASSLTTSGAYEQYF | TGTGCCAGCAGTTTAACGACTAGCGGGGCCTACGAGCAGTACTTC
TRBJ2-3 | TRBD1 | once | TRBV29-1 | CSARQGASTDTQYF | TGCAGCGCCAGACAGGGGGCCAGCACAGATACGCAGTATTTT
TRBJ1-1 | TRBD1 | - | TRBV5-1 | CASSVITGQGTEAFF | TGCGCCAGCAGCGTTATCACGGGACAGGGCACTGAAGCTTTCTTT
TRBJ2-1 | - | - | TRBV27 | CASSLFYEGNEQFF | TGTGCCAGCAGTTTATTTTACGAGGGCAATGAGCAGTTCTTC
TRBJ2-7 | TRBD2 | - | TRBV5-5 | CASSWTGGAEQYF | TGTGCCAGCAGCTGGACCGGGGGGGCCGAGCAGTACTTC
TRBJ2-4 | - | - | TRBV5-1 | CASSLASTVVAKNIQYF | TGCGCCAGCAGCTTGGCCTCTACAGTTGTAGCCAAAAACATTCAGTACTTC
TRBJ1-2 | - | - | TRBV19 | CASSTTPGINYGYTF | TGTGCCAGTAGTACCACTCCCGGGATTAACTATGGCTACACCTTC
TRBJ2-3 | TRBD2 | once | TRBV30 | CAWALAGVPDTQYF | TGTGCCTGGGCACTAGCGGGAGTCCCAGATACGCAGTATTTT
TRBJ1-1 | - | - | TRBV27 | CASNNKEAGRNTEAFF | TGTGCCAGCAATAACAAAGAGGCAGGGCGGAACACTGAAGCTTTCTTT
TRBJ2-3 | TRBD2 | - | TRBV2 | CARQGREGDTQYF | TGTGCCAGACAGGGGCGGGAGGGAGATACGCAGTATTTT
TRBJ2-3 | TRBD2 | once | TRBV19 | CASSSRGRPTDTQYF | TGTGCCAGTAGTTCTCGCGGGAGGCCCACAGATACGCAGTATTTT
TRBJ2-1 | TRBD2 | - | TRBV4-2 | CASSQAGTSGRDEQFF | TGTGCCAGCAGCCAGGCCGGGACTAGCGGTCGGGATGAGCAGTTCTTC
TRBJ1-5 | - | - | TRBV19 | CASSMVRTSRSNQPQHF | TGTGCCAGTAGTATGGTACGGACTTCCCGTAGCAATCAGCCCCAGCATTTT
TRBJ2-1 | - | - | TRBV19 | CASSMGEGRGPYNEQFF | TGTGCCAGTAGTATGGGCGAGGGCAGGGGACCCTACAATGAGCAGTTCTTC
TRBJ2-7 | - | - | TRBV29-1 | CSVGPHSGAEQYF | TGCAGCGTTGGCCCCCATAGCGGTGCCGAGCAGTACTTC
TRBJ1-2 | - | - | TRBV5-1 | CASSLAEWGLSYTF | TGCGCCAGCAGCTTGGCGGAGTGGGGGCTCTCCTACACCTTC
TRBJ2-2 | - | - | TRBV28 | CASSLMQEWKGGELFF | TGTGCCAGCAGTTTGATGCAGGAATGGAAAGGCGGGGAGCTGTTTTTT
TRBJ1-5 | TRBD1 | - | TRBV5-8 | CASSFRGQGLGAQHF | TGTGCCAGCAGCTTTCGGGGACAGGGTTTGGGGGCCCAGCATTTT
TRBJ2-5 | TRBD2 | - | TRBV27 | CASSLSWGGSWEETQYF | TGTGCCAGCAGTTTATCTTGGGGGGGGAGTTGGGAAGAGACCCAGTACTTC
TRBJ2-2 | - | - | TRBV11-2 | CASSSYLGAGDGGELFF | TGTGCCAGCAGCTCGTACCTTGGAGCAGGGGATGGCGGGGAGCTGTTTTTT
TRBJ1-1 | - | - | TRBV7-8 | CASSLWTNPNTEAFF | TGTGCCAGCAGCTTATGGACAAACCCGAACACTGAAGCTTTCTTT
TRBJ1-1 | - | - | TRBV4-1 | CASSQDRGAVDAFF | TGCGCCAGCAGCCAAGACCGGGGGGCGGTGGACGCTTTCTTT
TRBJ2-5 | - | - | TRBV5-1 | CASSWDTLETQYF | TGCGCCAGCAGCTGGGACACGCTGGAGACCCAGTACTTC
TRBJ2-7 | - | - | TRBV4-1 | CASSQGFLADGGYEQYF | TGCGCCAGCAGCCAAGGGTTCTTGGCAGACGGGGGATACGAGCAGTACTTC
TRBJ2-7 | - | - | TRBV9 | CASSVDPSPGSYEQYF | TGTGCCAGCAGCGTAGATCCCAGTCCGGGCTCCTACGAGCAGTACTTC
TRBJ1-5 | - | once | TRBV18 | CASSYTDSNQPQHF | TGTGCCAGCTCCTATACAGATAGCAATCAGCCCCAGCATTTT
TRBJ2-3 | - | - | TRBV28 | CASSPIIRRERDTQYF | TGTGCCAGCAGTCCCATTATTCGTCGGGAGAGGGATACGCAGTATTTT
TRBJ2-1 | TRBD2 | - | TRBV27 | CASSWGLAENEQFF | TGTGCCAGCAGTTGGGGACTAGCGGAAAATGAGCAGTTCTTC
TRBJ1-3 | - | - | TRBV30 | CAWSVKAGGSGNTIYF | TGTGCCTGGAGTGTAAAGGCAGGCGGGTCTGGAAACACCATATATTTT
TRBJ1-3 | - | - | TRBV30 | CAWSGEDTIYF | TGTGCCTGGAGTGGAGAGGACACCATATATTTT